These T cell receptor beta chains were read from a single sample in a study of identical twins. TCRdb redid the calling of the 5' RACE reads with MiXCR, one entry per CDR3 protein. The table lists approximately 500,000 distinct CDR3 sequences, roughly 15% of them singletons. The same specimen was also included in a second study, on yellow fever vaccine responses in identical twins.

Source material: CD4+ T cells sorted from blood. The receptors come from a woman aged 18 to 35 in good health. The conserved cysteine and the conserved F or W are not part of the CDR3 here.

j_call v_call cdr3_aa
TRBJ1-1 TRBV29-1 SVVRGAGDSEAF
TRBJ2-7 TRBV7-8 ASSLGLAGFEQY
TRBJ2-3 TRBV7-6 ASSPLAASTDTQY
TRBJ1-1 TRBV24-1 ATSDTGGETEAF
TRBJ2-7 TRBV28 ASGDSTYEQY
TRBJ2-4 TRBV10-3 AISEPTLTGAKNIQY
TRBJ1-2 TRBV14 ASRGDARAYGYT
TRBJ2-1 TRBV28 ASSILQDYNEQF
TRBJ2-5 TRBV29-1 SVKAGQETQY
TRBJ2-1 TRBV20-1 SARDSWLGWSNEQF
TRBJ2-1 TRBV5-1 ASSLDTKGQEQF
TRBJ1-1 TRBV12-3/TRBV12-4 ASSFRGGVTEAF
TRBJ2-2 TRBV10-3 AISASGGENTGELF
TRBJ2-1 TRBV29-1 SVVNRGTPSYNEQF
TRBJ2-5 TRBV5-1 ASSLRGTGDGETQY
TRBJ2-7 TRBV20-1 SARGGTPNEQY
TRBJ2-1 TRBV10-3 AISGLGGSSYNEQF
TRBJ1-4 TRBV4-1 ASSQVGTGNEKLF
TRBJ2-2 TRBV10-3 ATLTGGNTGELF
TRBJ2-1 TRBV29-1 SVAGTSGFNEQF
TRBJ2-1 TRBV5-1 ASSLAQGSRRF
TRBJ2-1 TRBV10-3 AIKGQGQGNEQF